The sequence of this T cell receptor beta chain was determined in a study of blood T cell repertoires in COVID-19. Study-level background: COVID-19 samples from acute and convalescent phases originated in the United States, Italy and Spain. The cDNA or gDNA used as material had been derived from T cells, B-cell-depleted T cells, or PBMCs.

Germline CDR1 KGHSH, CDR2 LQKENI. The V and J ends lost 3 bases and 5 bases, in that order; junction bases with no gene match: 9. This CDR3 has 16 residues. This clone was detected only a few times. How the authors handled the data: Reference gene primer amplification gave estimated nucleated cell counts. The repertoire was sequenced with immunoSEQ multiplex PCR; TCRdb's copy has only in-frame clones and lacks some. That table supplies the V and J calls and clone size; D and trimming were determined from the DNA. The data contain approximately 140,000 clones, around 81% of them singletons. The rearrangement joins TRBV18 to TRBJ2-3, with TRBD1 matching 9 bases. Sequencing was carried out using peripheral blood. This sequence originates from a human donor with acute or convalescent COVID-19. The donor label of this sample is uncertain. CDR3 in DNA: TGTGCCAGCTCACCTCCCCGGGACAGGGTGGAAGATACGCAGTATTTT. This sequence encodes CASSPPRDRVEDTQYF. Based on the CDR3 plus reference TRBV18 and TRBJ2-3, the full variable domain is NAGVMQNPRHLVRRRGQEARLRCSPMKGHSHVYWYRQLPEEGLKFMVYLQKENIIDESGMPKERFSAEFPKEGPSILRIQQVVRGDSAAYFCASSPPRDRVEDTQYFGPGTRLTVL.